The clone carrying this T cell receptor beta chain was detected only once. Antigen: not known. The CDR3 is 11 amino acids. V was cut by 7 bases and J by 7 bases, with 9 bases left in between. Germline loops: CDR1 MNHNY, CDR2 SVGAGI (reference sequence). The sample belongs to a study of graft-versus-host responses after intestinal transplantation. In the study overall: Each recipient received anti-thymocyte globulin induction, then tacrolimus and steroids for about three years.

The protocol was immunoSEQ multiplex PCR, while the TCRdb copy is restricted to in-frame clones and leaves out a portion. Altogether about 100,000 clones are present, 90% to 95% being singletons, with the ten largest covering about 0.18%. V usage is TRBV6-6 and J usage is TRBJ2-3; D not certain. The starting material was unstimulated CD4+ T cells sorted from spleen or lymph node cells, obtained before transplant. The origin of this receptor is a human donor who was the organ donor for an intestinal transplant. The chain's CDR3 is CASTSLYTQYF. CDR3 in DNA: TGTGCCAGCACTTCTTTGTATACGCAGTATTTT.